This T cell receptor beta chain came from a study of identical twins. On this clonotype: Antigen: not known.

TCRdb processed the 5' RACE reads anew with MiXCR; each CDR3 protein has one entry. The sample shows 300,000 to 400,000 distinct CDR3 sequences, about 12% of them seen only once. Study conclusions and caveats: Out-of-frame alpha sequences shared between twins exhibited an excess of low generation probability. The abundant beta clonotypes from cord blood had fewer insertions, and memory repertoires had none of this. Cross-sectional statistics underpinned the conclusions; the same donors were not followed. Part of the zero-insertion signal could reflect confounding by invariant MAIT and iNKT cells.

This CDR3 is 14 amino acids long. CDR1 is MGHDK and CDR2 is SYGVNS in the germline V gene. V was clipped by 7 bases and J by 6 bases, with 15 bases between them. These data were likewise used in another study, on yellow fever vaccine responses in identical twins.

The chain recombines TRBV25-1 with TRBJ1-4; tentatively, D is TRBD1 (6 bases). The TCR sequence derives from a woman younger than 35 in good health. Material: CD8+ T cells sorted from blood. The DNA of the CDR3 is TGTGCCAGCAAGCTAGTAGGGGGTGATGAAAAACTGTTTTTT. Its translation is CASKLVGGDEKLFF.